This passage covers 26 T cell receptor beta chains from one sample sequenced in a study of vaccination and CD4 T cells after COVID-19. These receptors are not linked to any known antigen. Cultured CD4+ T cells had their DNA profiled by the Oncomine TCR Beta short-read assay. One entry per CDR3 protein results from TCRdb running MiXCR on the PCR reads. The sample has roughly 6,700 distinct CDR3 sequences, about 70% seen once. Treatment specified: roughly 11-day PBMC culture with coronavirus spike peptide pools or control peptides (ViraFEST assay). Sample: CD4+ T cells from blood, cultured in vitro. The receptors shown here come from a human donor who had recovered from COVID-19.

This clonotype has just one count. This chain uses TRBV6-1 with TRBJ1-5; no definite D call. Germline assignment: CDR1 MNHNS and CDR2 SASEGT. This CDR3 has 14 residues. Trimming pared 6 bases from V and 6 bases from J, leaving 15 bases between. CDR3: CASSPTRSGQPQHF. The CDR3 coding sequence is TGTGCCAGCAGCCCTACGCGGTCCGGTCAGCCCCAGCATTTT.

The V gene is TRBV19, the J gene TRBJ2-7; D uncertain. The ends were cut back, 3 bases at V and 1 base at J, with 7 bases in the middle. Germline values: CDR1 LNHDA, CDR2 SQIVND (reference sequence). The CDR3 loop spans 13 amino acids. CDR3 sequence reads: CASSISYSYEQYF. In DNA form, the CDR3 reads TGTGCCAGTAGTATTAGCTATTCCTACGAGCAGTACTTC. Complete variable domain (other parts from reference TRBV19 and TRBJ2-7): DGGITQSPKYLFRKEGQNVTLSCEQNLNHDAMYWYRQDPGQGLRLIYYSQIVNDFQKGDIAEGYSVSREKKESFPLTVTSAQKNPTAFYLCASSISYSYEQYFGPGTRLTVT.

V and J are TRBV7-8 and TRBJ1-2; maybe TRBD1 (6 bases). Germline V gene sequence: CDR1 SGHVS, CDR2 FQNEAQ. CDR3 length: 18 residues. The V end lost 2 bases, the J end lost 1 base, and 20 bases lay between the germline ends. As DNA, the CDR3 is TGTGCCAGCAGCTTACGGGTGGTGAAGGGGGAGTTTAACTATGGCTACACCTTC. Amino acid sequence: CASSLRVVKGEFNYGYTF.

This clonotype showed up just once. The chain couples TRBV10-1 to TRBJ2-3; no firm D call. Germline V gene lookup returns CDR1 WNHNN and CDR2 SYGVQD (reference sequence). This CDR3 spans 13 amino acids. Trimming removed 7 bases at V and 5 bases at J, with 13 bases between. CDR3 sequence: CASTRQLIDTQYF. The CDR3 DNA reads TGCGCCAGCACCCGACAACTTATAGATACGCAGTATTTT.

The chain employs TRBV20-1 and TRBJ1-5; unclear D gene. CDR3 length equals 13 residues. Trimming removed 3 bases at V and 5 bases at J, with 11 bases between. Germline loops: CDR1 DFQATT, CDR2 SNEGSKA (reference sequence). This CDR3 reads CSASLTPDQPQHF. For the CDR3, the DNA is TGCAGTGCTAGCTTGACACCAGATCAGCCCCAGCATTTT.

The chain recombines TRBV6-2 or TRBV6-3 with TRBJ2-7; 8 bases align to TRBD1. CDR1 and CDR2 (germline): MNHEY, SVGEGT. This CDR3 region has 15 residues. J gave up 2 bases and V 4 bases, and 7 bases lay outside the gene matches. The CDR3 sequence is CASSFDRGFTYEQYF. The CDR3 nucleotides read TGTGCCAGCAGTTTCGACAGGGGTTTTACCTACGAGCAGTACTTC.

This chain connects TRBV7-2 to TRBJ1-6, with 9 bases lining up with TRBD1. CDR3 length equals 18 residues. Germline V lookup: CDR1 SGHTA, CDR2 FQGNSA. Trimming took 2 bases from V and 9 from J; bases not matched to a gene: 14. This CDR3 reads CASSLPLEFGTGPSPLHF. CDR3 nucleotide sequence: TGTGCCAGCAGCTTACCGTTGGAGTTCGGGACAGGGCCTTCACCCCTCCACTTT. Using reference TRBV7-2 and TRBJ1-6 for the parts outside the CDR3, the full variable domain is GAGVSQSPSNKVTEKGKDVELRCDPISGHTALYWYRQSLGQGLEFLIYFQGNSAPDKSGLPSDRFSAERTGGSVSTLTIQRTQQEDSAVYLCASSLPLEFGTGPSPLHFGNGTRLTVT.

The chain links TRBV7-2 to TRBJ1-2; no definite D call. Trimming removed 6 bases at V and 2 bases at J, with 16 bases between. This CDR3 has 15 residues. Germline V gives CDR1 SGHTA, CDR2 FQGNSA. CDR3 nucleotides: TGTGCCAGCAGTCTAGAGGCGGGGTTCAACTATGGCTACACCTTC. Translated: CASSLEAGFNYGYTF.

V and J are TRBV6-1 and TRBJ1-5, with TRBD1 matching over 8 bases. Germline values: CDR1 MNHNS, CDR2 SASEGT. This CDR3 is 14 amino acids long. The V segment lost 7 bases and the J segment 6 bases; nucleotides outside the gene matches: 8. CDR3 in DNA: TGTGCCAGCAATGGACAGGGCGTGGGTCAGCCCCAGCATTTT. This gives the protein CASNGQGVGQPQHF.

The chain links TRBV5-5 to TRBJ2-3; TRBD1 matches 9 bases. This CDR3 region has 14 residues. The V gene end was trimmed by 0 bases and the J gene end by 14 bases; junction bases not matched to a gene: 10. From germline, CDR1 is SGHKS and CDR2 YYEKEE (reference sequence). The DNA of the CDR3 is TGTGCCAGCAGCTTGGCCCGGACAGGGGAGCCTCCGTATTTT. Translating gives CASSLARTGEPPYF.

The rearrangement joins TRBV27 to TRBJ2-1; 8 nucleotides agree with TRBD2. The germline gives CDR1 MNHEY, CDR2 SMNVEV (reference sequence). The CDR3 sequence is 15 residues long. Trimming at V came to 6 bases and at J to 7 bases, leaving 11 bases not matched to a gene. The DNA for the CDR3 is TGTGCCAGCAGACTTCCCGGTAGCGGGATTAATGAGCAGTTCTTC. It translates to CASRLPGSGINEQFF.

This clonotype was observed a single time. The chain has TRBV2 and TRBJ1-5; D is possibly TRBD1 (5 bases). V gave up 5 bases and J gave up 2 bases, with 7 bases separating them. This CDR3 region has 13 residues. The germline V gene has CDR1 SNHLY and CDR2 FYNNEI. The CDR3 bases are TGTGCCAGCAGTAGGGACGGCAATCAGCCCCAGCATTTT. Amino acids: CASSRDGNQPQHF.

This chain connects TRBV7-9 to TRBJ1-2, with 10 bases identical to TRBD1. The CDR3 consists of 15 residues. The V gene end was trimmed by 2 bases and the J gene end by 3 bases; junction bases not matched to a gene: 3. Germline V gives CDR1 SEHNR, CDR2 FQNEAQ (reference sequence). The DNA of the CDR3 is TGTGCCAGCAGCTTAAGGACAGGGGGATACTATGGCTACACCTTC. Residues: CASSLRTGGYYGYTF.

The chain combines TRBV20-1 with TRBJ2-5; the D gene is possibly TRBD1 (5 bases). This CDR3 has 16 residues. Trimming shortened V by 0 bases and J by 4 bases, and 18 bases separated the two germline ends. CDR1 is DFQATT and CDR2 is SNEGSKA in the germline V gene (reference sequence). The chain's CDR3 is CSARDEARLGRETQYF. CDR3 DNA: TGCAGTGCTAGAGATGAAGCTCGCTTGGGGCGAGAGACCCAGTACTTC.

The chain links TRBV6-1 to TRBJ1-5, with 8 positions matching TRBD1. This CDR3 has 16 amino acids. Trimming cost V 6 bases and J 2 bases; bases outside gene matches: 9. CDR1 and CDR2 from the germline V gene are MNHNS and SASEGT. CDR3 in DNA: TGTGCCAGCAGGCCTTTAGACAGGGGAGGCAATCAGCCCCAGCATTTT. Protein product: CASRPLDRGGNQPQHF.

This clonotype was observed a single time. This sequence joins TRBV7-8 and TRBJ2-3; 7 bases line up with TRBD1. Trimming took 5 bases from V and 0 from J; bases not matched to a gene: 8. CDR3 size: 16 residues. Germline loops: CDR1 SGHVS, CDR2 FQNEAQ. The DNA of the CDR3 is TGTGCCAGCAGCCTGAACCGGGACAGCAGCACAGATACGCAGTATTTT. Translation gives CASSLNRDSSTDTQYF.

This clonotype is termed large. This rearrangement joins TRBV4-1 to TRBJ2-5, with TRBD2 matching over 13 bases. Germline V gene sequence: CDR1 MGHRA, CDR2 YSYEKL. Unmatched junction bases numbered 6, after V lost 6 bases and J lost 5 bases. The CDR3 has 15 amino acids. CDR3 DNA: TGCGCCAGCAGGAAAGGACTAGCGGGGGAGGAGACCCAGTACTTC. Amino acids: CASRKGLAGEETQYF.

The rearrangement uses TRBV20-1 and TRBJ2-3; 10 bases are shared with TRBD2. The CDR3 sequence is 14 residues long. The J segment lost 5 bases and the V segment lost 2 bases, leaving 4 bases of the junction unmatched. Germline V lookup: CDR1 DFQATT, CDR2 SNEGSKA (reference sequence). CDR3: CSARPSGSGDTQYF. The CDR3, as DNA: TGCAGTGCTAGACCTAGCGGGAGTGGAGATACGCAGTATTTT.

The gene calls are TRBV7-9 and TRBJ2-5; unclear D gene. Per the germline V gene, CDR1 is SEHNR and CDR2 is FQNEAQ (reference sequence). The ends were cut back, 1 base at V and 5 bases at J, with 14 bases in the middle. The length of the CDR3 is 15 residues. The CDR3 protein is CASSLGRIGLETQYF. CDR3 coding DNA: TGTGCCAGCAGCTTAGGTAGGATAGGGCTGGAGACCCAGTACTTC.

In DNA form, the CDR3 reads TGTGCCAGCAGTCCAGACAGACTAAGGACCGGGGAGCTGTTTTTT. This sequence encodes CASSPDRLRTGELFF. The chain is built from TRBV7-2 and TRBJ2-2; D is tentatively TRBD1 or TRBD2 (5 bases each). V lost 6 bases, J lost 5 bases, and 16 bases lay in between. CDR1 and CDR2 from the germline V gene are SGHTA and FQGNSA. The CDR3 totals 15 residues. The entire variable domain, with the rest obtained from reference TRBV7-2 and TRBJ2-2, is as follows: GAGVSQSPSNKVTEKGKDVELRCDPISGHTALYWYRQSLGQGLEFLIYFQGNSAPDKSGLPSDRFSAERTGGSVSTLTIQRTQQEDSAVYLCASSPDRLRTGELFFGEGSRLTVL.

A single count supports this clonotype. J is TRBJ1-2 and V is TRBV10-3, with D possibly matching TRBD1 (5 bases). CDR1 and CDR2 (germline): ENHRY, SYGVKD. With 6 bases removed from V and 4 bases from J, the gap between germline ends came to 21 bases. The CDR3 runs 16 residues. For the CDR3, the DNA is TGTGCCATCAGCGCCAACCGAGGAGGGGCTACCTATGGCTACACCTTC. Its protein product is CAISANRGGATYGYTF.

Turning to this clonotype: At one boundary the junction diverges from the germline segment, which might be a read error. The chain carries TRBV10-3 and TRBJ2-6; no reliable D call. The CDR3 is 15 residues long. Germline CDR1 and CDR2: ENHRY and SYGVKD. The CDR3 here is CASSERVTGANVLTF. CDR3 in DNA: TGTGCCAGCAGTGAACGGGTCACCGGGGCCAACGTCCTGACTTTC.

The V and J genes are TRBV6-2 or TRBV6-3 and TRBJ2-1; TRBD2 might be the D (5 bases). Germline CDR1 and CDR2: MNHEY and SVGEGT. V shed 6 bases and J shed 6 bases, with 15 bases lying between them. CDR3 length: 14 amino acids. CDR3 in amino acids: CASRSAVGFNEQFF. The CDR3 coding sequence is TGTGCCAGCAGATCAGCGGTAGGGTTCAATGAGCAGTTCTTC.

The rearrangement uses TRBV19 and TRBJ2-3; 9 positions agree with TRBD2. The length of the CDR3 is 14 residues. J lost 7 bases, V lost 3 bases, and 5 bases had no gene match. The germline CDR1 and CDR2 sequences are LNHDA and SQIVND (reference sequence). The CDR3 sequence is CASSMVAGVNTQYF. CDR3 DNA sequence: TGTGCCAGTAGTATGGTAGCGGGAGTAAATACGCAGTATTTT.

The rearrangement links TRBV7-9 to TRBJ1-2; TRBD1 agrees at 10 bases. The CDR3 extends over 16 amino acids. CDR1 is SEHNR, CDR2 FQNEAQ, per germline (reference sequence). The J segment lost 8 bases and the V segment lost 4 bases, leaving 13 bases of the junction unmatched. The CDR3 region is CASSYITGTGVDGYTF. CDR3 sequence (DNA): TGTGCCAGCAGCTACATCACCGGGACAGGGGTGGACGGCTACACCTTC.

This clonotype was counted a single time. V is TRBV7-8 and J is TRBJ2-2, with 15 bases matching TRBD2. J lost 5 bases, V lost 5 bases, and 3 bases had no gene match. This CDR3 is built from 16 residues. The germline V gene encodes CDR1 SGHVS and CDR2 FQNEAQ. DNA for the CDR3: TGTGCCAGCAGCCCCGGACTAGCGGGAGGGACCGGGGAGCTGTTTTTT. This codes for CASSPGLAGGTGELFF. Looking up the rest from reference TRBV7-8 and TRBJ2-2 gives the full variable domain: GAGVSQSPRYKVAKRGQDVALRCDPISGHVSLFWYQQALGQGPEFLTYFQNEAQLDKSGLPSDRFFAERPEGSVSTLKIQRTQQEDSAVYLCASSPGLAGGTGELFFGEGSRLTVL.